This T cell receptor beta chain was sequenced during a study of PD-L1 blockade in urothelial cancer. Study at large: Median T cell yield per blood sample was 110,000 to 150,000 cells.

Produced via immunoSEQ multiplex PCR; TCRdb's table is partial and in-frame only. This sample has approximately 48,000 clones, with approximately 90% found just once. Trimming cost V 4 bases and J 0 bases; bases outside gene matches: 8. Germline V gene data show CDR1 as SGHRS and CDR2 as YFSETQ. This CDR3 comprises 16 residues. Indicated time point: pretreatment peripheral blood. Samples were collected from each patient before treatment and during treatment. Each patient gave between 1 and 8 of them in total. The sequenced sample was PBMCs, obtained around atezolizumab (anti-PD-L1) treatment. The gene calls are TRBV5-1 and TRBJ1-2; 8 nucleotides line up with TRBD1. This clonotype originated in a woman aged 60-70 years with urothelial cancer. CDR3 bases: TGCGCCAGCAGCCCGGACAGGGTACCAGCTAACTATGGCTACACCTTC. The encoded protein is CASSPDRVPANYGYTF.